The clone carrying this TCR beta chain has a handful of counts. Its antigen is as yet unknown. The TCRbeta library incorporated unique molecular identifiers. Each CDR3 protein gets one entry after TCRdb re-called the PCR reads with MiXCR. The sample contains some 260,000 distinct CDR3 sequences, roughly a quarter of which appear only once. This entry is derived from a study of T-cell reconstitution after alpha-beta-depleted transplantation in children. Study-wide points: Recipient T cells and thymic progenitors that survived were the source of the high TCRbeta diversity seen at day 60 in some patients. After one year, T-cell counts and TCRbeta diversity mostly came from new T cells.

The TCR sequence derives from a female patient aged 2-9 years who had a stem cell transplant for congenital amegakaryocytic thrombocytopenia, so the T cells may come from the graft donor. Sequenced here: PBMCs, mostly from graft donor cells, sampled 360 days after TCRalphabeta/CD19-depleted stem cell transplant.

The CDR3 loop reads CASSITSGGVREQFF. The CDR3 DNA reads as TGTGCCAGCAGCATCACTAGCGGGGGGGTCCGGGAGCAGTTCTTC. The rearrangement links TRBV9 to TRBJ2-1; TRBD2 aligns across 13 bases. CDR1 and CDR2 (germline): SGDLS, YYNGEE. V trimming: 4 bases; J trimming: 10 bases; junction bases outside the gene matches: 8. The CDR3 contains 15 residues.